One sample yielded the 8 T cell receptor beta chains listed below, sequenced in a study of cytomegalovirus exposure and HLA in healthy donors. Clones were sequenced by immunoSEQ multiplex PCR, and TCRdb holds only the in-frame ones, with some missing. In the table there are around 350,000 clones, more than 80% of which are singletons. What was sequenced was PBMCs. The receptors shown here come from a woman between 18 and 29 years old in good health and CMV-seronegative.

This chain uses TRBV30 with TRBJ2-7; 7 bases are a match to TRBD1. The CDR3 loop spans 15 amino acids. J gave up 3 bases and V 4 bases, and 12 bases lay outside the gene matches. CDR1 GTSNPN and CDR2 SVGIG come from the germline V gene (reference sequence). The CDR3 loop reads CAWNGFQGVGYEQYF. In DNA, the CDR3 is TGTGCCTGGAATGGATTTCAGGGGGTGGGCTACGAGCAGTACTTC.

This sequence joins TRBV27 and TRBJ2-3, with a weak D call TRBD2 (6 bases). The CDR3 covers 15 residues. Germline V gene data show CDR1 as MNHEY and CDR2 as SMNVEV (reference sequence). Trimming left V 0 bases short and J 4 bases short, with 11 bases between. The CDR3 is CASSLSAGTPDTQYF. DNA of the CDR3: TGTGCCAGCAGTTTATCGGCGGGGACTCCAGATACGCAGTATTTT.

This chain uses TRBV19 with TRBJ1-2; TRBD1 aligns across 9 bases. Germline loops: CDR1 LNHDA, CDR2 SQIVND (reference sequence). Trimming cost V 3 bases and J 2 bases; bases outside gene matches: 7. The CDR3 covers 16 residues. The CDR3 is CASSIRRQGGNYGYTF. CDR3 sequence (DNA): TGTGCCAGTAGTATTCGGAGACAGGGGGGAAACTATGGCTACACCTTC.

The genes are TRBV6-5 and TRBJ2-3; TRBD2 matches 9 bases. Losses at the gene ends were 8 bases for V and 4 bases for J; bases not matched to a gene: 7. Germline values: CDR1 MNHEY, CDR2 SVGAGI. The CDR3 loop spans 14 amino acids. The CDR3 region has the DNA TGTGCCAGCGGTTTAGCGGGAGACCCAGATACGCAGTATTTT. It is translated as CASGLAGDPDTQYF.

The chain links TRBV28 to TRBJ1-5; D gene unclear. Trimming removed 3 bases from V and 3 bases from J, with 9 bases in between. CDR1 is MDHEN, CDR2 SYDVKM, per germline. The CDR3 has 14 amino acids. The CDR3 bases are TGTGCCAGCAGTTTGAGACTAATCAATCAGCCCCAGCATTTT. It codes for CASSLRLINQPQHF.

Worth noting for this clone: The sample contains more than one DNA sequence encoding this CDR3. The V and J genes are TRBV6-5 and TRBJ1-1; D is perhaps TRBD1 (6 bases). Trimming stripped 2 bases from V and 0 bases from J, with 7 bases between. Germline loops: CDR1 MNHEY, CDR2 SVGAGI. The CDR3 has 14 residues. The CDR3 sequence is CASSYRGLNTEAFF. The CDR3 coding sequence is TGTGCCAGCAGTTACAGGGGGTTGAACACTGAAGCTTTCTTT.

The rearrangement joins TRBV11-2 to TRBJ2-2; D is uncertain. CDR1 SGHAT and CDR2 FQNNGV come from the germline V gene. Trimming removed 1 base at V and 5 bases at J, with 5 bases between. The CDR3 totals 13 residues. The CDR3, as DNA: TGTGCCAGCAGCTTAGCGAGGACCGGGGAGCTGTTTTTT. Translating gives CASSLARTGELFF.

The CDR3 here is CASSSTGTNEKLFF. CDR3 nucleotide sequence: TGTGCCAGCAGCTCAACAGGGACTAATGAAAAACTGTTTTTT. The chain recombines TRBV5-4 with TRBJ1-4; possible D gene TRBD1, 6 bases. The CDR3 runs 14 residues. V was shortened by 3 bases and J by 2 bases, with 8 bases between the two germline ends. Per germline, CDR1 SGHNT and CDR2 YYREEE (reference sequence).